A single sample gave rise to the 20 T cell receptor beta chains below, sequenced in a study of molecular identifiers for immune sequencing clone quantification. A single record per CDR3 protein comes from TCRdb applying MiXCR to the PCR reads. The table has about 640,000 distinct CDR3 sequences, 15% to 20% seen once. Sequences were obtained from naive CD8+ T cells from blood, with Jurkat cell RNA spiked in. The sample's subset: FACS-sorted CD8+CD4-CCR7+CD45RA+ naive T cells. The receptors stem from a human donor in good health. Some libraries in this study had Jurkat cell RNA spiked in.

Of note for this clonotype: One base separates it from a far larger clone, so it is likely a read error. This rearrangement joins TRBV27 to TRBJ2-7; unclear D gene. Germline values: CDR1 MNHEY, CDR2 SMNVEV (reference sequence). This CDR3 is 10 amino acids long. CDR3 protein: CASGSYVQYF. Here the CDR3 DNA reads TGTGCCAGTGGGTCCTACGTGCAGTACTTC.

The table lists this clonotype with many counts. The chain links TRBV20-1 to TRBJ2-5; D possibly corresponds to TRBD1 (5 bases). V was shortened by 0 bases and J by 5 bases, with 19 bases between the two germline ends. Germline V gene sequence: CDR1 DFQATT, CDR2 SNEGSKA (reference sequence). CDR3 size: 16 residues. The CDR3 region is CSARDPRQAGMETQYF. CDR3 coding DNA: TGCAGTGCTAGAGATCCTCGGCAAGCAGGGATGGAGACCCAGTACTTC.

A note on this clonotype: A much larger clone sits a single nucleotide away, making a read error possible. This CDR3 is CASSLGRSGAGTEAFF. Here the CDR3 DNA reads TGTGCCAGCAGCTTAGGCCGATCAGGGGCCGGGACTGAAGCTTTCTTT. The genes are TRBV13 and TRBJ1-1, with D tentatively TRBD1 (6 bases). Per germline, CDR1 PRHDT and CDR2 FYEKMQ (reference sequence). CDR3 length: 16 residues. Trimming took off 0 bases at V and 5 bases at J, with 16 bases between the two ends.

This clonotype was recorded at least ten times. The rearrangement joins TRBV27 to TRBJ2-3; D tentatively fits TRBD1 or TRBD2 (5 bases each). Germline lookup yields CDR1 MNHEY and CDR2 SMNVEV (reference sequence). V was pared by 5 bases and J by 4 bases, with 10 bases between. The CDR3 runs to 13 residues. The CDR3 here is CASSGTWADTQYF. The CDR3 DNA follows: TGTGCCAGCAGTGGGACGTGGGCAGATACGCAGTATTTT.

Note on this clonotype: A much larger clonotype is one base distant, so this may be a read error. This chain links TRBV11-2 with TRBJ2-3, with D possibly TRBD2 on 6 matching bases. CDR1 is SGHAT and CDR2 is FQNNGV in the germline V gene. The germline V and J ends were trimmed by 5 bases and 4 bases, with 16 bases remaining between them. The CDR3 extends over 15 amino acids. CDR3 residues: CASSPVISSADTQYF. Written as DNA, the CDR3 is TGTGCCAGCAGCCCAGTAATTTCTAGCGCAGATACGCAGTATTTT.

The rearrangement joins TRBV12-3 or TRBV12-4 to TRBJ2-1; possibly TRBD1 for D (5 bases). The CDR3 contains 16 residues. Trimming took off 3 bases at V and 5 bases at J, with 17 bases between the two ends. CDR3 residues: CASSFLGPKGHNEQFF. In DNA form, the CDR3 reads TGTGCCAGCAGTTTTTTGGGCCCGAAGGGGCACAATGAGCAGTTCTTC.

The chain employs TRBV11-2 and TRBJ2-3; D might be TRBD2 (5 bases). CDR3 length: 16 residues. Trimming stripped 3 bases from V and 2 bases from J, with 15 bases between. Germline V CDR1 and CDR2: SGHAT, FQNNGV. This CDR3 is CASSFLGSTNTDTQYF. CDR3 DNA sequence: TGTGCCAGCAGCTTCCTGGGGTCGACTAACACAGATACGCAGTATTTT.

The sample holds a few counts of this clonotype. The CDR3 DNA sequence: TGTGCCAGCAGCTGGCCCAGACAGGGGGCCTACGAGCAGTACTTC. It yields the protein CASSWPRQGAYEQYF. The chain employs TRBV21-1 and TRBJ2-7; TRBD1 is taken as the D call from the table, unchecked against the DNA. TRBV21-1 is a known pseudogene. CDR3 length: 15 residues.

This clonotype was recorded many times. V and J are TRBV5-1 and TRBJ1-4; 9 positions agree with TRBD1. Trimming took 4 bases from V and 4 from J; bases not matched to a gene: 5. CDR1 SGHRS and CDR2 YFSETQ come from the germline V gene. The CDR3 is 15 amino acids. The CDR3 is CASSPGQGFNEKLFF. The CDR3 coding sequence is TGCGCCAGCAGCCCCGGACAGGGGTTTAATGAAAAACTGTTTTTT.

As to this clonotype: It may be a read error: a sequence one base away is much more abundant. V and J are TRBV20-1 and TRBJ2-3; tentative D call: TRBD1 (5 bases). CDR1 and CDR2 (germline): DFQATT, SNEGSKA (reference sequence). V lost 5 bases and J 0 bases, leaving 15 bases between the germline ends. The CDR3 is made up of 15 amino acids. The CDR3 nucleotides are TGCAGTGCTGGATGGTCCAGGGCTAGCACAGATACGCAGTATTTT. It encodes CSAGWSRASTDTQYF.

This CDR3 is CSARGSIGGEKLFF. The CDR3 coding sequence is TGCAGTGCTAGAGGGTCTATTGGCGGTGAAAAACTGTTTTTT. The chain combines TRBV20-1 with TRBJ1-4; D unclear. Trimming took 1 base from V and 7 from J, leaving 13 bases between them. The CDR3 covers 14 residues. Germline CDR1 reads DFQATT; CDR2 reads SNEGSKA (reference sequence).

This clonotype was seen repeatedly, ten times or more. Germline is not matched at one junction end, which may reflect a read error. J is TRBJ2-2 and V is TRBV2; 7 nucleotides align to TRBD1. Germline CDR1 reads SNHLY; CDR2 reads FYNNEI. This CDR3 comprises 16 residues. The CDR3 spells CASREGTGVNTGELFF. In DNA form, the CDR3 reads TGTGCCAGCAGGGAAGGTACAGGGGTAAACACCGGGGAGCTGTTTTTT.

This clonotype was counted at least ten times. The chain has TRBV27 and TRBJ1-1; possibly TRBD1 for D (5 bases). Germline CDR1 is MNHEY and CDR2 is SMNVEV (reference sequence). With 5 bases removed from V and 3 bases from J, the gap between germline ends came to 19 bases. This CDR3 is built from 16 residues. CDR3 loop: CASSPLWQGLDTEAFF. CDR3 bases: TGTGCCAGCAGTCCCCTTTGGCAGGGTTTGGACACTGAAGCTTTCTTT.

The chain combines TRBV12-3 or TRBV12-4 with TRBJ1-1; D gene uncertain. Trimming removed 3 bases at V and 6 bases at J, with 8 bases between. The CDR3 runs 12 residues. DNA of the CDR3: TGTGCCAGCAGTTTTGGGCCTCCTGAAGCTTTCTTT. Residues: CASSFGPPEAFF.

The genes are TRBV6-1 and TRBJ2-5; 7 bases fit TRBD1. The CDR3 loop spans 17 amino acids. From germline, CDR1 is MNHNS and CDR2 SASEGT. Unmatched junction bases numbered 18, after V lost 6 bases and J lost 5 bases. CDR3: CASSAPPYRGTMETQYF. For the CDR3, the DNA is TGTGCCAGCAGCGCCCCCCCCTACAGGGGAACCATGGAGACCCAGTACTTC.

A note on this clonotype: A much larger clone lies a single base off, so this may be a read error. This chain uses TRBV28 with TRBJ1-6; no definite D call. Germline V lookup: CDR1 MDHEN, CDR2 SYDVKM. V dropped 4 bases and J dropped 7 bases, with 8 bases sitting between them. The CDR3 runs to 13 residues. The CDR3 DNA follows: TGTGCCAGCAGTTCCAGGAAGAATTCACCCCTCCACTTT. Protein sequence: CASSSRKNSPLHF.

Comments on this clonotype: A read error may be the cause here, since a much bigger clone is one base away. The gene calls are TRBV7-6 and TRBJ2-5; D remains unclear. CDR3 length: 12 residues. Trimming took 5 bases from V and 6 from J, leaving 10 bases between them. Germline CDR1 reads SGHVS; CDR2 reads FNYEAQ. This chain's CDR3 is CASSGIDKTQYF. The CDR3 nucleotides read TGTGCCAGCAGCGGTATTGATAAGACCCAGTACTTC.

This clonotype was seen many times. Here the CDR3 reads CATSDSIPGLASTNTGELFF. CDR3 DNA: TGTGCCACCAGTGATTCGATACCGGGACTAGCGTCTACGAACACCGGGGAGCTGTTTTTT. V and J are TRBV24-1 and TRBJ2-2; TRBD2 matches at 10 bases. Trimming took 2 bases from V and 0 from J; bases not matched to a gene: 11. This CDR3 spans 20 amino acids. Germline V CDR1 and CDR2: KGHDR, SFDVKD.

V is TRBV4-3 and J is TRBJ1-1; D is unclear. Germline lookup yields CDR1 LGHNA and CDR2 YSLEER. Trimming shortened V by 4 bases and J by 1 base, and 16 bases separated the two germline ends. There are 16 residues in the CDR3. CDR3 residues: CASSLRQVAENTEAFF. For the CDR3, the DNA is TGCGCCAGCAGCCTCCGTCAGGTAGCTGAGAACACTGAAGCTTTCTTT.

The table lists this clonotype with a few counts. V is TRBV30 and J is TRBJ2-3, with 7 bases that match TRBD2. The CDR3 contains 12 residues. CDR1 and CDR2 (germline): GTSNPN, SVGIG (reference sequence). J was trimmed by 6 bases and V by 2 bases; bases with no gene match: 2. The CDR3 region is CAWSTAGDTQYF. CDR3 coding DNA: TGTGCCTGGAGTACAGCGGGGGATACGCAGTATTTT. Using reference TRBV30 and TRBJ2-3 for the parts outside the CDR3, the full variable domain is SQTIHQWPATLVQPVGSPLSLECTVEGTSNPNLYWYRQAAGRGLQLLFYSVGIGQISSEVPQNLSASRPQDRQFILSSKKLLLSDSGFYLCAWSTAGDTQYFGPGTRLTVL.